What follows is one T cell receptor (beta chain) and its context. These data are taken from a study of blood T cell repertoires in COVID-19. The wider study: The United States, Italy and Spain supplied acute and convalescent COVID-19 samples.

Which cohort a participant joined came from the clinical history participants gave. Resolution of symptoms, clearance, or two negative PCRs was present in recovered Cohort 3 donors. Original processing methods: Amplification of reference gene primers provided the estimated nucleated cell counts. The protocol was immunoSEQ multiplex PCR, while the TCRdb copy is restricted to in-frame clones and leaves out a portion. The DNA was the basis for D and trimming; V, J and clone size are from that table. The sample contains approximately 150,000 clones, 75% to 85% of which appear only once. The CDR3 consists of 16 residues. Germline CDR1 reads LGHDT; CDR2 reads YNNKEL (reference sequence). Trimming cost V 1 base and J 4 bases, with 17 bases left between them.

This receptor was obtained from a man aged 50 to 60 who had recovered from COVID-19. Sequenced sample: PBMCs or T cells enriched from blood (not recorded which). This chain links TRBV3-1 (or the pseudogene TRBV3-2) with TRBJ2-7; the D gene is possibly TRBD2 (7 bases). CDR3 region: CASSQGFPRGQYEQYF. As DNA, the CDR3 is TGTGCCAGCAGCCAAGGCTTTCCGCGGGGGCAATACGAGCAGTACTTC.